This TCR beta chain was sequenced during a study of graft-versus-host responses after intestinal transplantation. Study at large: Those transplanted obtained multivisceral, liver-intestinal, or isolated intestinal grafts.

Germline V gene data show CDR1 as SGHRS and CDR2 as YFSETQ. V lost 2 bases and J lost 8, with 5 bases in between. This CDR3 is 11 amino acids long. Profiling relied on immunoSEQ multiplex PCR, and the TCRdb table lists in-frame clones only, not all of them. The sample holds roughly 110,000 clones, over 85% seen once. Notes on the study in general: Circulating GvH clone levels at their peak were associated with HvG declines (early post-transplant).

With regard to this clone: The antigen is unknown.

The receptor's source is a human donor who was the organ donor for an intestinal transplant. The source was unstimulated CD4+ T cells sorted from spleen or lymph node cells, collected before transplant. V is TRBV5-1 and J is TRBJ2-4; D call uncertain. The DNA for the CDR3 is TGCGCCAGCAGCTTTAGGGACATTCAGTACTTC. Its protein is CASSFRDIQYF.